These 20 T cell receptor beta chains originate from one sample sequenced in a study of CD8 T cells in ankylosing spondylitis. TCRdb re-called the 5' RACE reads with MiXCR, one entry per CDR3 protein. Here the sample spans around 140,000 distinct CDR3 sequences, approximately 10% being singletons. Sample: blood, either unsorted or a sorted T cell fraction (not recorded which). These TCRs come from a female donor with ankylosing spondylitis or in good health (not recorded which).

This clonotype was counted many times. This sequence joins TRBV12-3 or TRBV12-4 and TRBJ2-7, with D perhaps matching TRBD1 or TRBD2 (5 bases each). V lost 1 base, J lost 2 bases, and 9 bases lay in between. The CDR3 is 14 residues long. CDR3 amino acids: CASSLGDGAYEQYF. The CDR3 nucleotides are TGTGCCAGCAGTTTAGGGGACGGTGCCTACGAGCAGTACTTC.

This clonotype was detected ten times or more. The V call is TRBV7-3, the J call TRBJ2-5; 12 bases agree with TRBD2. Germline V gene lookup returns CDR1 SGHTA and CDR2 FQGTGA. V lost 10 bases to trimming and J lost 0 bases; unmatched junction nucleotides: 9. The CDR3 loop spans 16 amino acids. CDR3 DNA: TGTGCCATCCGACTAGCGGGGGTTCAGTACCAAGAGACCCAGTACTTC. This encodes CAIRLAGVQYQETQYF.

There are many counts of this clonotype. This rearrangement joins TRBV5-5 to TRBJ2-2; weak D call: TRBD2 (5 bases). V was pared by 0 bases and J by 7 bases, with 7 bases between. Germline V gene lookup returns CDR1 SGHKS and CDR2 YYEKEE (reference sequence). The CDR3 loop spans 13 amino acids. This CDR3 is CASSLVAGGELFF. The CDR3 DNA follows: TGTGCCAGCAGCTTGGTGGCGGGCGGGGAGCTGTTTTTT. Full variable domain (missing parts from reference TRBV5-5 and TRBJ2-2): DAGVTQSPTHLIKTRGQQVTLRCSPISGHKSVSWYQQVLGQGPQFIFQYYEKEERGRGNFPDRFSARQFPNYSSELNVNALLLGDSALYLCASSLVAGGELFFGEGSRLTVL.

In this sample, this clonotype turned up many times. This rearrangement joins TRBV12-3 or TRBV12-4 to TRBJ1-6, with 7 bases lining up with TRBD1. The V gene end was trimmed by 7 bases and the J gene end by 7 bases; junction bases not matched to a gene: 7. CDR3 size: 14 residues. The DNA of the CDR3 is TGTGCCAGCACCCCAGACAGGGAGAATTCACCCCTCCACTTT. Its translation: CASTPDRENSPLHF.

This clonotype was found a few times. The CDR3 loop is CASSPGLAGVQRGELFF. The CDR3 DNA sequence: TGTGCCAGTAGTCCCGGACTAGCGGGAGTACAACGCGGGGAGCTGTTTTTT. V usage is TRBV19 and J usage is TRBJ2-2; 13 bases fit TRBD2. V lost 5 bases, J lost 7 bases, and 10 bases stayed unmatched. CDR1 is LNHDA and CDR2 is SQIVND in the germline V gene (reference sequence). The CDR3 extends over 17 amino acids.

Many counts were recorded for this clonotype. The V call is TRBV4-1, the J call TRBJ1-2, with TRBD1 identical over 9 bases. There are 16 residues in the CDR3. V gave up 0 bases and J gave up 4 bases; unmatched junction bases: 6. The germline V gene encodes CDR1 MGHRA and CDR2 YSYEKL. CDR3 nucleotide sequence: TGCGCCAGCAGCCAAGATTTGGGACAGGGATCCTATGGCTACACCTTC. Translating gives CASSQDLGQGSYGYTF.

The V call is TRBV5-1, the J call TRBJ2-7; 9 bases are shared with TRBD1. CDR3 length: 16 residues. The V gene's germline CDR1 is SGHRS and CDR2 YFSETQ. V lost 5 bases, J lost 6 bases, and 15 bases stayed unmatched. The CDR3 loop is CASRPGPGQGYPEQYF. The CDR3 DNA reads TGCGCCAGCAGGCCCGGACCGGGACAGGGTTATCCCGAGCAGTACTTC.

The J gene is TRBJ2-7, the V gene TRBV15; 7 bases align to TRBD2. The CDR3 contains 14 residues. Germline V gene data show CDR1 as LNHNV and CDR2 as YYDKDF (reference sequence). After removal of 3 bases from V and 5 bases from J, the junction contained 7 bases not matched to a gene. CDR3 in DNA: TGTGCCACCAGCAGCGCGGGAGTACAACACGAGCAGTACTTC. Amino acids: CATSSAGVQHEQYF.

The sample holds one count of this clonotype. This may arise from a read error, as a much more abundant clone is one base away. The CDR3 coding sequence is TGTACCACCAGCATGACAGTTCTCTCTGGGGCCAACGTCCTGACTTTC. Translating gives CTTSMTVLSGANVLTF. This sequence joins TRBV15 and TRBJ2-6, with D possibly TRBD1 on 5 matching bases. The CDR3 extends over 16 amino acids. The germline V gene has CDR1 LNHNV and CDR2 YYDKDF (reference sequence).

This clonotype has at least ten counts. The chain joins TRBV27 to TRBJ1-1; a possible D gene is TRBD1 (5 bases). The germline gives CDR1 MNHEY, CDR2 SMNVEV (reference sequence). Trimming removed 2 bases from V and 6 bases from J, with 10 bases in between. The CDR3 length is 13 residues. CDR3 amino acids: CASSLRLGAEAFF. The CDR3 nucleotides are TGTGCCAGCAGTTTACGTTTGGGGGCTGAAGCTTTCTTT.

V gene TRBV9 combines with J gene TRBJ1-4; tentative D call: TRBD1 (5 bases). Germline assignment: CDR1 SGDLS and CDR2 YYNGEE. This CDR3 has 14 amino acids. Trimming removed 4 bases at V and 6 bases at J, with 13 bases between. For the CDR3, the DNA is TGTGCCAGCAGCCCCCGCGGGGGGGATGAAAAACTGTTTTTT. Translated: CASSPRGGDEKLFF.

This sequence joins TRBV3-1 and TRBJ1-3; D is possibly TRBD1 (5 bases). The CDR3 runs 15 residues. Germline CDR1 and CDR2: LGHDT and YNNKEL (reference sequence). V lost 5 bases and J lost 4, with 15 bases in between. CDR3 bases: TGTGCCAGCAGCTACGGGACTGCGCACGGAAACACCATATATTTT. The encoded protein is CASSYGTAHGNTIYF.

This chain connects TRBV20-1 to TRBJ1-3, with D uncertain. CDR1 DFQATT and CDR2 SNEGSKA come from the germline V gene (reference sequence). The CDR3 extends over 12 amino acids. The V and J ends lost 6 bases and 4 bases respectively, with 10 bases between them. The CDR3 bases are TGCAGTGCCTCCGGCCTCGGAAACACCATATATTTT. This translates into CSASGLGNTIYF.

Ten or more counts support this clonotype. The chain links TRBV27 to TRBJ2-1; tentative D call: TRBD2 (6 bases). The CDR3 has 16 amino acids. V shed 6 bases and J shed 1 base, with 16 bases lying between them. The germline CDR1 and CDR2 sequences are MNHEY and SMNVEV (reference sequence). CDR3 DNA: TGTGCCAGCAGCCTTTACGGGGGAGTATCCTACAATGAGCAGTTCTTC. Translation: CASSLYGGVSYNEQFF.

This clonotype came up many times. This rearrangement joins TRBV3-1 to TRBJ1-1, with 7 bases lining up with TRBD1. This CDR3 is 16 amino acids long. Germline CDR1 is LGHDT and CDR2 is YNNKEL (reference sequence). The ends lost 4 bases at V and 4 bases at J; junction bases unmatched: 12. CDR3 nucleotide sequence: TGTGCCAGCAGCCGACACAGGGGCACCCTCGGCACTGAAGCTTTCTTT. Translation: CASSRHRGTLGTEAFF.

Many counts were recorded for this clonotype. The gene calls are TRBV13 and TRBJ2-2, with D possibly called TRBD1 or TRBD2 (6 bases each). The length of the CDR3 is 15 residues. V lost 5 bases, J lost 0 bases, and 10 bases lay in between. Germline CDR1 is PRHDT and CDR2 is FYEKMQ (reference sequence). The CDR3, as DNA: TGTGCCAGCAGCCGGGGGCGACCGAACACCGGGGAGCTGTTTTTT. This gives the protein CASSRGRPNTGELFF.

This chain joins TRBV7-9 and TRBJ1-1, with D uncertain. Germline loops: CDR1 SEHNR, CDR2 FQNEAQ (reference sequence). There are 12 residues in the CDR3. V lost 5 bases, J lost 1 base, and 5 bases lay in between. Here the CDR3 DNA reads TGTGCCAGCAGCCGTCCGAACACTGAAGCTTTCTTT. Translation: CASSRPNTEAFF.

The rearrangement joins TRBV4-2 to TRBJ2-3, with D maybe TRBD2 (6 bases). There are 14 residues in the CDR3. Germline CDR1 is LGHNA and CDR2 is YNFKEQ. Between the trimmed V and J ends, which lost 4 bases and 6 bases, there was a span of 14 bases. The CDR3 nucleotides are TGTGCCAGCAGCCGCCGGGAGCAAGGGGATACGCAGTATTTT. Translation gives CASSRREQGDTQYF.

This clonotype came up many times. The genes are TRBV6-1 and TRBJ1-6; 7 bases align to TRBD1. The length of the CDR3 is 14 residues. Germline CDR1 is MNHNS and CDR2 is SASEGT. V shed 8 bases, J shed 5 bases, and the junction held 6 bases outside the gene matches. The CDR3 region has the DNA TGTGCCAGCCAAGGAACAGGGGATAATTCACCCCTCCACTTT. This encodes CASQGTGDNSPLHF.

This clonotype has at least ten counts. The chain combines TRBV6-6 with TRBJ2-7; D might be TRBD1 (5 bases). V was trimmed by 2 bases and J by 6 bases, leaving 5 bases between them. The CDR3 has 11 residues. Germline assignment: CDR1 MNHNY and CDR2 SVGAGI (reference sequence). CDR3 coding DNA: TGTGCCAGCAGTTACGGGGCCGAGCAGTACTTC. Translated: CASSYGAEQYF.